This TCR beta chain was sequenced in a study of long-term antiretroviral therapy in people with HIV. The immunoSEQ assay was v3.0, run at survey level. Sequencing had a target that covered roughly 40,000-55,000 T-cell genomes per sample. Generated by immunoSEQ multiplex PCR, the TCRdb table keeps only in-frame clones and is missing some. The table lists around 21,000 clones, 82% of them singletons. For this clone: Its specificity is not known.

Whole-study findings and limits: Following ART, diversity rose but still fell short of transplant donor controls.

V lost 6 bases to trimming and J lost 0 bases, with 12 bases between them. CDR1 is MNHEY and CDR2 is SMNVEV in the germline V gene (reference sequence). The CDR3 length is 15 residues. Every HIV-positive participant received treatment in the United States. This clonotype was sampled from a man over 45 with HIV. This chain connects TRBV27 to TRBJ1-3; D is perhaps TRBD1 (6 bases). Specimen: unsorted PBMCs, collected at the start of antiretroviral therapy. This CDR3 is CASRLDSLSGNTIYF. CDR3 coding DNA: TGTGCCAGCAGATTGGACAGTCTCTCTGGAAACACCATATATTTT.